This paragraph reports one T cell receptor beta chain. Antigen unknown. This sample is part of a study of somatic mutations in cytotoxic T cells in rheumatoid arthritis. The V gene lost 3 bases and the J gene lost 9 bases, with 12 bases spanning the gap. The CDR3 loop spans 13 amino acids. CDR1 MGHRA and CDR2 YSYEKL come from the germline V gene. Study-level results: Clonality measured in CD8+ T cells did not differ significantly between rheumatoid arthritis patients and age-matched healthy controls. Rising age went with increasing CD8+ clonality in rheumatoid arthritis patients; healthy controls showed no such increase.

Method: immunoSEQ multiplex PCR; TCRdb's copy keeps in-frame clones and lacks some. The sample lists approximately 9,600 clones, roughly 80% occurring once. This sequence originates from an adult with rheumatoid arthritis. The sample consisted of CD8+ T cells sorted from blood. This rearrangement joins TRBV4-1 to TRBJ1-5; D might be TRBD1 (5 bases). Written as DNA, the CDR3 is TGCGCCAGCAGCCAGGAGACAGTCGGGCCCCAGCATTTT. Residues: CASSQETVGPQHF.